This is a list of T cell receptor beta chains from one sample in a study of graft-versus-host responses after intestinal transplantation. These TCRs' antigens remain unknown. Sequencing was performed with immunoSEQ multiplex PCR; in TCRdb, only in-frame clones are kept and a portion is missing. The table has over 80,000 clones, around 92% seen once. Sequenced material: unstimulated CD4+ T cells sorted from spleen or lymph node cells, taken before transplant. Source of these receptors: a human donor who was the organ donor for an intestinal transplant. Both conserved end residues are part of each CDR3. Fields, in order: clone size, D gene, J gene, V gene, CDR3 protein, CDR3 DNA. A D gene is named only where the DNA matches it firmly. Clone size is stated in some rows and not others, as once, few, many or a class when expanded.

abundance: -
d_gene: -
j_gene: TRBJ1-6
v_gene: TRBV19
CDR3aa: CASSIRRVASPLHF
CDR3nt: TGTGCCAGTAGTATTCGCAGGGTCGCTTCACCCCTCCACTTT

abundance: -
d_gene: TRBD2
j_gene: TRBJ2-3
v_gene: TRBV4-1
CDR3aa: CASSRRLTSGDTDTQYF
CDR3nt: TGCGCCAGCAGCCGCAGACTGACTAGCGGGGACACAGATACGCAGTATTTT

abundance: -
d_gene: TRBD1
j_gene: TRBJ1-5
v_gene: TRBV5-1
CDR3aa: CASSLMGQGGGQPQHF
CDR3nt: TGCGCCAGCAGCTTGATGGGACAGGGTGGGGGTCAGCCCCAGCATTTT

abundance: -
d_gene: -
j_gene: TRBJ1-2
v_gene: TRBV6-4
CDR3aa: CASNLGATNYGYTF
CDR3nt: TGTGCCAGCAATCTAGGGGCCACTAACTATGGCTACACCTTC

abundance: -
d_gene: TRBD2
j_gene: TRBJ2-5
v_gene: TRBV27
CDR3aa: CASSPDLGLAGRETQYF
CDR3nt: TGTGCCAGCAGCCCAGACTTGGGACTAGCGGGTAGGGAGACCCAGTACTTC

abundance: -
d_gene: -
j_gene: TRBJ1-1
v_gene: TRBV4-1
CDR3aa: CASSQVARLNTEAFF
CDR3nt: TGCGCCAGCAGCCAAGTTGCGAGGTTGAACACTGAAGCTTTCTTT

abundance: -
d_gene: TRBD2
j_gene: TRBJ2-2
v_gene: TRBV6-1
CDR3aa: CASSELAGGLAGELFF
CDR3nt: TGTGCCAGCAGCGAACTAGCGGGGGGGCTTGCCGGGGAGCTGTTTTTT

abundance: -
d_gene: -
j_gene: TRBJ2-7
v_gene: TRBV28
CDR3aa: CASTASLSAYGQYF
CDR3nt: TGTGCCAGCACCGCGTCACTGTCCGCCTACGGGCAGTACTTC

abundance: few
d_gene: -
j_gene: TRBJ1-1
v_gene: TRBV6-5
CDR3aa: CASSQGNTEAFF
CDR3nt: TGTGCCAGCTCACAGGGGAACACTGAAGCTTTCTTT

abundance: -
d_gene: TRBD2
j_gene: TRBJ2-5
v_gene: TRBV5-4
CDR3aa: CASSIGLVVQETQYF
CDR3nt: TGTGCCAGCAGCATAGGACTAGTAGTGCAAGAGACCCAGTACTTC

abundance: -
d_gene: -
j_gene: TRBJ2-3
v_gene: TRBV7-2
CDR3aa: CASSGVTDTQYF
CDR3nt: TGTGCCAGCAGCGGAGTCACAGATACGCAGTATTTT

abundance: -
d_gene: -
j_gene: TRBJ2-3
v_gene: TRBV25-1
CDR3aa: CASSGTMRTDTQYF
CDR3nt: TGTGCCAGCAGTGGGACTATGCGCACAGATACGCAGTATTTT

abundance: -
d_gene: -
j_gene: TRBJ2-1
v_gene: TRBV21-1
CDR3aa: CASQDRGLNEQFF
CDR3nt: TGTGCCAGCCAGGACAGGGGATTAAATGAGCAGTTCTTC

abundance: -
d_gene: TRBD1
j_gene: TRBJ1-6
v_gene: TRBV5-4
CDR3aa: CASSLGGQGFNSPLHF
CDR3nt: TGTGCCAGCAGCTTGGGGGGACAGGGGTTTAATTCACCCCTCCACTTT

abundance: -
d_gene: TRBD1
j_gene: TRBJ1-6
v_gene: TRBV7-9
CDR3aa: CASSFDRVNSPLHF
CDR3nt: TGTGCCAGCAGCTTCGACAGGGTAAATTCACCCCTCCACTTT

abundance: -
d_gene: -
j_gene: TRBJ1-5
v_gene: TRBV30
CDR3aa: CAQEGYGNQPQHF
CDR3nt: TGTGCCCAAGAGGGTTATGGCAATCAGCCCCAGCATTTT

abundance: -
d_gene: TRBD1
j_gene: TRBJ2-3
v_gene: TRBV30
CDR3aa: CAWSVQGNTQYF
CDR3nt: TGTGCCTGGAGTGTACAGGGGAATACGCAGTATTTT

abundance: -
d_gene: TRBD1
j_gene: TRBJ2-5
v_gene: TRBV7-7
CDR3aa: CASSPSRYGQGQETQYF
CDR3nt: TGTGCCAGCAGCCCCAGCCGTTACGGACAGGGCCAAGAGACCCAGTACTTC

abundance: -
d_gene: TRBD1
j_gene: TRBJ2-7
v_gene: TRBV6-5
CDR3aa: CASSLQGRPYEQYF
CDR3nt: TGTGCCAGCAGCCTACAGGGGCGACCCTACGAGCAGTACTTC

abundance: -
d_gene: TRBD1
j_gene: TRBJ1-3
v_gene: TRBV4-1
CDR3aa: CANSPRDRPGNTIYF
CDR3nt: TGCGCCAACAGCCCCCGGGACAGGCCCGGAAACACCATATATTTT